This record covers a single T cell receptor (beta chain). The target antigen is unknown. Germline V gene lookup returns CDR1 MGHRA and CDR2 YSYEKL. V was clipped by 3 bases and J by 8 bases, with 19 bases between them. This CDR3 comprises 15 residues. Treatment of the sample: around 19 received Ad26.COV2.S at low or high dose, single or two shots; several received placebo; per-sample allocation not given. Samples came from day 63 after the first vaccine or placebo injection. These data come from a study of Ad26.COV2.S vaccination and SARS-CoV-2 variants. At the level of the study: The authors gave Ad26.COV2.S intramuscularly, either once or twice 56 days apart.

General observations from the study: People who got the vaccine had more spike-specific TCR breadth than people who got placebo. Analyses that measured TCR breadth and depth may have underestimated total T cell responses. Reported post-vaccination CD8+ and CD4+ T cell responses to spike showed substantial breadth.

Profiling relied on immunoSEQ multiplex PCR, and the TCRdb table lists in-frame clones only, not all of them. The sample comprises more than 300,000 clones, around 84% of which are singletons, and 1.5% to 2.5% rests with the top ten. The sequence was collected from a person between 18 and 65 years old who received the Ad26.COV2.S COVID-19 vaccine or a placebo. The sequenced sample was peripheral blood, obtained in a trial of Ad26.COV2.S vaccine versus placebo. The chain has TRBV4-1 and TRBJ2-5, with D possibly TRBD2 on 6 matching bases. The CDR3 region is CASSQAQSGVNTQYF. For the CDR3, the DNA is TGCGCCAGCAGCCAGGCTCAGTCGGGGGTGAATACCCAGTACTTC.